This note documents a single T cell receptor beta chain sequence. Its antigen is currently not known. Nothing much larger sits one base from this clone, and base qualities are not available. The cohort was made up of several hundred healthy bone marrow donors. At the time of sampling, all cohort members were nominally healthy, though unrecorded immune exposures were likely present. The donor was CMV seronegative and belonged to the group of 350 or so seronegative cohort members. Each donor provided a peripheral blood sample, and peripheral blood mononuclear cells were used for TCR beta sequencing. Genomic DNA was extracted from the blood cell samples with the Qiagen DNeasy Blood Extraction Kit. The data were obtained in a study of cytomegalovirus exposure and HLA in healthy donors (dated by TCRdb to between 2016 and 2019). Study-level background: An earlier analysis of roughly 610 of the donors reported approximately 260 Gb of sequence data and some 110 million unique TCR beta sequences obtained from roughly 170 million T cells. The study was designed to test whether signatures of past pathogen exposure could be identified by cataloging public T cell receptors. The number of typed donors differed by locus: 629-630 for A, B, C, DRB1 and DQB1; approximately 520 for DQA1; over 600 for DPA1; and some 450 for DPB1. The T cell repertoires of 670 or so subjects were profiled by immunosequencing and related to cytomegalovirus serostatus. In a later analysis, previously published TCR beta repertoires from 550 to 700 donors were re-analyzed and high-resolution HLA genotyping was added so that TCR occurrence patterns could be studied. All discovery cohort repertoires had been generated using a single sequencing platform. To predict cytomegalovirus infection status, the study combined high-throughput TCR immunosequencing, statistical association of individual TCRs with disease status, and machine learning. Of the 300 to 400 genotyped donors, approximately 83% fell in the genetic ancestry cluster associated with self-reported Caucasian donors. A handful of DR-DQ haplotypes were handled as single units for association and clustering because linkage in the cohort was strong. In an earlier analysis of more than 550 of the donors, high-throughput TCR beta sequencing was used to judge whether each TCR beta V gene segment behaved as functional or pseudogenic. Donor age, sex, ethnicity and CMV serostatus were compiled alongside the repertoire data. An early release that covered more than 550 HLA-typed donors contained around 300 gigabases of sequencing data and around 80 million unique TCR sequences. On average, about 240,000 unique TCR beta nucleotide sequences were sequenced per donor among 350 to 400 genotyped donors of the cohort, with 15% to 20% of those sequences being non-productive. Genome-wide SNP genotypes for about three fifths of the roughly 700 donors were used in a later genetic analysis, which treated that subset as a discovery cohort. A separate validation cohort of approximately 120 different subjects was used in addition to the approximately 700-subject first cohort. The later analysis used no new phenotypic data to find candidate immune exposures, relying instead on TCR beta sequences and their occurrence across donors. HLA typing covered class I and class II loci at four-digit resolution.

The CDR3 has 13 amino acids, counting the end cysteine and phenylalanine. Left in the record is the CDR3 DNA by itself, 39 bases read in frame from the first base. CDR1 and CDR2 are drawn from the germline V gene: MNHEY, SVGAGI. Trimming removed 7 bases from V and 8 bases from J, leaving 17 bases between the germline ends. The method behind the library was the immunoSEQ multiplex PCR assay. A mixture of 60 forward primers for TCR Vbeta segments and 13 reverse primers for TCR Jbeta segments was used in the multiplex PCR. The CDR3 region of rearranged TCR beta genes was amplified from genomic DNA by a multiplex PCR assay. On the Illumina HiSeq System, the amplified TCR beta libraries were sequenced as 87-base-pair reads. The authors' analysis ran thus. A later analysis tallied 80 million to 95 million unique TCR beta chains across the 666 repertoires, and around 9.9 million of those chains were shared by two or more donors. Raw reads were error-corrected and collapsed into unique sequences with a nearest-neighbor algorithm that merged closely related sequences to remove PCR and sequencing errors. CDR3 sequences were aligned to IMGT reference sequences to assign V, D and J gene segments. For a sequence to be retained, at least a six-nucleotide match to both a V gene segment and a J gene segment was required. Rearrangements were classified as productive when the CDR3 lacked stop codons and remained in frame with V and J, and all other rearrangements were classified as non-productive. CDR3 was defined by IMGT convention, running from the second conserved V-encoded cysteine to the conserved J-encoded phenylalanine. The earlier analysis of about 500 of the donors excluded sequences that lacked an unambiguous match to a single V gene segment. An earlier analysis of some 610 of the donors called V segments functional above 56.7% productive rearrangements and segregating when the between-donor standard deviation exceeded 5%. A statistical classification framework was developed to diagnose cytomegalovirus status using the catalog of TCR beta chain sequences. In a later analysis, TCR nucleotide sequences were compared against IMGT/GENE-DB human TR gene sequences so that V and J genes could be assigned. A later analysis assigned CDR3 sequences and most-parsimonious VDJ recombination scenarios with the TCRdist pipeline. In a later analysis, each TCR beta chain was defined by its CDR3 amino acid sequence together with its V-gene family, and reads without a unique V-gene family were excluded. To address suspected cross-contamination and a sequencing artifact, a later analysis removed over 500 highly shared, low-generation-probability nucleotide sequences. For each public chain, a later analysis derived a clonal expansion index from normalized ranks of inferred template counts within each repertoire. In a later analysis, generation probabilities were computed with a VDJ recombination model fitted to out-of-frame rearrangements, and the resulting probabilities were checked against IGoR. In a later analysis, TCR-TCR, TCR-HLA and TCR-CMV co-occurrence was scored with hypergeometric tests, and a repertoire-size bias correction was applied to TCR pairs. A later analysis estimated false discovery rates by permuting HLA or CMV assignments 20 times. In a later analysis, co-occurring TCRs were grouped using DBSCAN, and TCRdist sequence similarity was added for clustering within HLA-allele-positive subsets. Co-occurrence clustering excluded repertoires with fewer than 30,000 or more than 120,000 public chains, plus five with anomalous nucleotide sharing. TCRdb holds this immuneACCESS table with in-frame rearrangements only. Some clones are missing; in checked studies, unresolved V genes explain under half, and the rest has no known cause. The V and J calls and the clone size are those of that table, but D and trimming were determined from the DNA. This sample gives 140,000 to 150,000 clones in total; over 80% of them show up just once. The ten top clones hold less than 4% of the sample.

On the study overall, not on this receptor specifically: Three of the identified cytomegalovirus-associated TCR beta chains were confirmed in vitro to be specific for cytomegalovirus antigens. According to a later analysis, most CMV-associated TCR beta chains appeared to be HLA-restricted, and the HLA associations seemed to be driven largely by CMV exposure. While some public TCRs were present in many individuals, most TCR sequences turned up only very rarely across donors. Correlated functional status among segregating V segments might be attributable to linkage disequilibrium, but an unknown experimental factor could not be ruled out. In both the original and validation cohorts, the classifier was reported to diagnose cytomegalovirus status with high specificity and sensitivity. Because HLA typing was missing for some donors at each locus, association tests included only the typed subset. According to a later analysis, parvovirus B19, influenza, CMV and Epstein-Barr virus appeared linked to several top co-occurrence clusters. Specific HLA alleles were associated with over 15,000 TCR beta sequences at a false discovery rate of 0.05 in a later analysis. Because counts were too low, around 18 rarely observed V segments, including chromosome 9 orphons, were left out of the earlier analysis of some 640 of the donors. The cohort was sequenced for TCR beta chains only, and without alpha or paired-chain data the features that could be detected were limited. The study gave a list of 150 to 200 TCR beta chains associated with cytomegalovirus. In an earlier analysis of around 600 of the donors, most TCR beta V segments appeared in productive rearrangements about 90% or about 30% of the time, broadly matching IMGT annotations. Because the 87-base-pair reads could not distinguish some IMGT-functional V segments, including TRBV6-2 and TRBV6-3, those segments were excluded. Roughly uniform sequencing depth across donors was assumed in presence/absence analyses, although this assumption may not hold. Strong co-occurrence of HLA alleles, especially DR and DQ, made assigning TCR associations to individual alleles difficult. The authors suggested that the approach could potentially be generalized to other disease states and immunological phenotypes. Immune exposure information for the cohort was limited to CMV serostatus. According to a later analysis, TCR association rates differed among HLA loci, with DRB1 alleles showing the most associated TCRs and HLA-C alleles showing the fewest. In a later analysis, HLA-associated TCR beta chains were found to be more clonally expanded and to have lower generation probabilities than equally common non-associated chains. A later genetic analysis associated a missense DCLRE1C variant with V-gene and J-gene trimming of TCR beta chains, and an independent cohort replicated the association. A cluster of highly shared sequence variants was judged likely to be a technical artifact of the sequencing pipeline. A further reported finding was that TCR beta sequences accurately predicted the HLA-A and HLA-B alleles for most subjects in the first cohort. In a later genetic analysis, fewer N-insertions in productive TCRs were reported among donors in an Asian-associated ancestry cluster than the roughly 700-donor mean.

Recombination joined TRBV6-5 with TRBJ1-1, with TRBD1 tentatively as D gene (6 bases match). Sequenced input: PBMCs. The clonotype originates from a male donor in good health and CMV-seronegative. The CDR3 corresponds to CASIQTRGGEAFF. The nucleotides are TGTGCCAGCATCCAAACCCGGGGGGGCGAAGCTTTCTTT.